This record looks at one T cell receptor beta chain sequence and its context. No antigen is known for it. The record originates from a study of graft-versus-host responses after intestinal transplantation. V dropped 6 bases and J dropped 6 bases, with 14 bases sitting between them. The CDR3 extends over 12 amino acids. CDR1 is SQVTM, CDR2 ANQGSEA, per germline. The study's findings and limits: Early declines in HvG clones that occurred post-transplant were associated with peak circulating GvH clone levels.

Using immunoSEQ multiplex PCR, the repertoire was profiled, and TCRdb retains in-frame clones only, with some absent. This sample has some 86,000 clones, with about nine tenths found just once. J is TRBJ1-1 and V is TRBV29-1, with TRBD1 as a possible D gene (5 bases). Sequenced here: unstimulated CD4+ T cells sorted from spleen or lymph node cells, sampled before intestinal transplant. This receptor was identified in a human donor who received an intestinal transplant. DNA of the CDR3: TGCAGCGTCGACCGACAGCCTCCTGAAGCTTTCTTT. Its translation is CSVDRQPPEAFF.